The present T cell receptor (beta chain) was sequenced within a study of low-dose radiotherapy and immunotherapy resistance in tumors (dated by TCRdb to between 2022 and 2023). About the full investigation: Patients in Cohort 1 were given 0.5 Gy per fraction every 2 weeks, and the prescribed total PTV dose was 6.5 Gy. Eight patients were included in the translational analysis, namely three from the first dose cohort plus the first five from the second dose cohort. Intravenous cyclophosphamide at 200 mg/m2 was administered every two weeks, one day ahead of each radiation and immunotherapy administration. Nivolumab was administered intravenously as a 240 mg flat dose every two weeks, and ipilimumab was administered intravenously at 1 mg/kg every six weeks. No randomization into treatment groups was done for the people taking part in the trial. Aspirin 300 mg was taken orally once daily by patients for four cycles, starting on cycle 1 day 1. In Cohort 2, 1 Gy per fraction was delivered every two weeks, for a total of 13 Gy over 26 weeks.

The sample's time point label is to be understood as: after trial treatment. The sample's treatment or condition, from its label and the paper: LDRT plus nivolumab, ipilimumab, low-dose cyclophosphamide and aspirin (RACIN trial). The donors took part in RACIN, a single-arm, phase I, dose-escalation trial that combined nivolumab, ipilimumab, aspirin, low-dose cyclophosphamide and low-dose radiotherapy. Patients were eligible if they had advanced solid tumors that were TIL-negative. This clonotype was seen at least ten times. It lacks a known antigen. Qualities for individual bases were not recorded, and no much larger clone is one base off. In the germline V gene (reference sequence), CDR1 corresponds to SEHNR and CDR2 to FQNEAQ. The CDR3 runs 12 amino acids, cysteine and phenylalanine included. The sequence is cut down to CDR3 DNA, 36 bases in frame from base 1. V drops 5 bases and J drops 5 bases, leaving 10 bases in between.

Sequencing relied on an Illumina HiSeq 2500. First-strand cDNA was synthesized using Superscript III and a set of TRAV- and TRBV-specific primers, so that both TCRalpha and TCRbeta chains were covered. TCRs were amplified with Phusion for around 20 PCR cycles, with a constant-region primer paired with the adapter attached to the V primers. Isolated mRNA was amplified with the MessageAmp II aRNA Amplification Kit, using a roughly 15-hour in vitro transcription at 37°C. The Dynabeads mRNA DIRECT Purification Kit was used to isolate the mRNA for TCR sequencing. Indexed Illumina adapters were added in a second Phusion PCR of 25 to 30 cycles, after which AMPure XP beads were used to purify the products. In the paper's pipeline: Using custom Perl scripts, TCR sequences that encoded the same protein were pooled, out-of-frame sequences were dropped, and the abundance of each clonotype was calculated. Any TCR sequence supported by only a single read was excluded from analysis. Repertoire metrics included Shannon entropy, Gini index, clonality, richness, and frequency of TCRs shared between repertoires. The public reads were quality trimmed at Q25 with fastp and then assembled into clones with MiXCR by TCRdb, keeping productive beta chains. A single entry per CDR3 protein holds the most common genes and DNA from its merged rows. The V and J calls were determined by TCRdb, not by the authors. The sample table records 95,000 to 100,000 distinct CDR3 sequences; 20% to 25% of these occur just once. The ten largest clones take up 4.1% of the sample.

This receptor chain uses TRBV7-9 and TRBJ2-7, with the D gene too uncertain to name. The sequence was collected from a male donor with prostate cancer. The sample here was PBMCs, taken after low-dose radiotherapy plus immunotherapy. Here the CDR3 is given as CASSRLYHEQYF. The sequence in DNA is TGTGCCAGCAGCCGACTTTACCACGAGCAGTACTTC.